The 23 T cell receptor beta chains below were found in one sample sequenced in a study of neoadjuvant anti-PD-1 for oral cavity cancer. Regarding time point: after neoadjuvant nivolumab, at surgical resection. Repertoires were generated with immunoSEQ multiplex PCR, while TCRdb's copy carries only in-frame clones and drops some. Among about 10,000 clones listed, roughly 62% were seen once. Sample: PBMCs, taken after nivolumab (anti-PD-1) treatment. The receptors originated from a person between 40 and 79 years old with oral cavity squamous cell carcinoma.

The rearrangement uses TRBV27 and TRBJ1-2, with a possible D match to TRBD1 (5 bases). Germline lookup yields CDR1 MNHEY and CDR2 SMNVEV (reference sequence). This CDR3 contains 13 residues. Trimming took off 3 bases at V and 6 bases at J, with 11 bases between the two ends. The CDR3 spells CASSLAQGNGYTF. The DNA of the CDR3 is TGTGCCAGCAGTTTGGCGCAGGGAAATGGCTACACCTTC.

J is TRBJ2-1 and V is TRBV7-2, with 9 bases identical to TRBD2. Germline CDR1 reads SGHTA; CDR2 reads FQGNSA. V was clipped by 0 bases and J by 6 bases; unmatched bases: 6. CDR3 size: 16 residues. CDR3 in amino acids: CASSLAGGGGGNEQFF. CDR3 bases: TGTGCCAGCAGCTTAGCCGGCGGGGGGGGAGGCAATGAGCAGTTCTTC.

This chain uses TRBV9 with TRBJ2-1, with 8 bases fitting TRBD2. Germline CDR1 and CDR2: SGDLS and YYNGEE. J gave up 4 bases and V 0 bases, and 0 bases lay outside the gene matches. The CDR3 is 14 amino acids. The CDR3 reads CASSVVAGYNEQFF. CDR3 in DNA: TGTGCCAGCAGCGTAGTAGCGGGGTACAATGAGCAGTTCTTC. Together with reference TRBV9 and TRBJ2-1, the CDR3 gives the full variable domain: DSGVTQTPKHLITATGQRVTLRCSPRSGDLSVYWYQQSLDQGLQFLIQYYNGEERAKGNILERFSAQQFPDLHSELNLSSLELGDSALYFCASSVVAGYNEQFFGPGTRLTVL.

Here the CDR3 DNA reads TGTGCCAGCAGTGAAAGGGGGAGCAATCAGCCCCAGCATTTT. Translated: CASSERGSNQPQHF. The J gene is TRBJ1-5, the V gene TRBV6-1; D is possibly TRBD1 (6 bases). With 2 bases removed from V and 1 base from J, the gap between germline ends came to 6 bases. CDR1 is MNHNS, CDR2 SASEGT, per germline. This CDR3 region has 14 residues.

This chain connects TRBV7-3 to TRBJ2-2, with 8 bases aligning to TRBD1. Germline V gene sequence: CDR1 SGHTA, CDR2 FQGTGA. Unmatched junction bases numbered 9, after V lost 5 bases and J lost 4 bases. The CDR3 has 16 residues. The CDR3 DNA reads as TGTGCCAGCAGCCCAGGACAGGGCGCGCGCACCGGGGAGCTGTTTTTT. This gives the protein CASSPGQGARTGELFF.

This sequence joins TRBV15 and TRBJ1-5; a possible D gene is TRBD1 (5 bases). The CDR3 covers 14 residues. CDR1 and CDR2 (germline): LNHNV, YYDKDF (reference sequence). The V gene lost 1 base and the J gene lost 3 bases, with 7 bases spanning the gap. The CDR3 is CATSRGQTNQPQHF. The CDR3 DNA follows: TGTGCCACCAGCAGAGGACAGACCAATCAGCCCCAGCATTTT.

The chain links TRBV6-1 to TRBJ2-1; TRBD2 matches 15 bases. CDR3 length: 14 residues. The J segment lost 12 bases and the V segment lost 7 bases, leaving 7 bases of the junction unmatched. Germline loops: CDR1 MNHNS, CDR2 SASEGT. In nucleotides, the CDR3 is TGTGCCAGCACCCCGGGACTAGCGGGGGGAACGCAGTTCTTC. This gives the protein CASTPGLAGGTQFF.

The chain employs TRBV2 and TRBJ1-6; 7 bases are shared with TRBD1. CDR1 and CDR2 (germline): SNHLY, FYNNEI. The CDR3 runs 15 residues. J lost 5 bases, V lost 6 bases, and 7 bases had no gene match. The CDR3 loop reads CASSRQGVDNSPLHF. CDR3 coding DNA: TGTGCCAGCAGCCGCCAGGGGGTGGATAATTCACCCCTCCACTTT.

As for this clone: Distinct nucleotide sequences in the sample also encode this CDR3. The chain has TRBV27 and TRBJ2-1; D remains ambiguous. The CDR3 consists of 15 residues. Looked up from germline, CDR1 is MNHEY and CDR2 is SMNVEV (reference sequence). The V gene lost 6 bases and the J gene lost 0 bases, with 12 bases spanning the gap. The CDR3 is CASRPPRSSYNEQFF. The CDR3 region has the DNA TGTGCCAGCAGGCCCCCGCGGAGCTCCTACAATGAGCAGTTCTTC.

The gene calls are TRBV10-3 and TRBJ2-1; D gene unclear. The CDR3 extends over 15 amino acids. Germline assignment: CDR1 ENHRY and CDR2 SYGVKD. V lost 4 bases and J 5 bases, leaving 15 bases between the germline ends. CDR3 amino acids: CAISGSLFSDNEQFF. DNA of the CDR3: TGTGCCATCAGTGGGAGTCTGTTCAGTGACAATGAGCAGTTCTTC.

The CDR3 spells CASSQTGRQGYNEQFF. The DNA for the CDR3 is TGCGCCAGCAGCCAAACGGGAAGACAGGGCTACAATGAGCAGTTCTTC. The V gene is TRBV4-1, the J gene TRBJ2-1; 7 positions agree with TRBD1. The germline gives CDR1 MGHRA, CDR2 YSYEKL. V lost 2 bases, J lost 3 bases, and 7 bases stayed unmatched. The CDR3 spans 16 residues.

This chain links TRBV5-1 with TRBJ2-3; D may match TRBD1 or TRBD2 (7 bases each). Germline V CDR1 and CDR2: SGHRS, YFSETQ. This CDR3 has 14 residues. The V end lost 4 bases, the J end lost 5 bases, and 14 bases lay between the germline ends. The CDR3 sequence: CASSQGGFGDTQYF. The CDR3 nucleotides read TGCGCCAGCAGCCAGGGGGGGTTTGGAGATACGCAGTATTTT.

The sample holds a few counts of this clone. The chain employs TRBV5-4 and TRBJ1-2, with no clear D. Germline values: CDR1 SGHNT, CDR2 YYREEE (reference sequence). Trimming shortened V by 2 bases and J by 8 bases, and 7 bases separated the two germline ends. The CDR3 runs 11 residues. The CDR3: CASSFGSGYTF. The CDR3 DNA sequence: TGTGCCAGCAGCTTCGGATCCGGCTACACCTTC.

CDR3 residues: CASSPTLNTEAFF. CDR3 DNA: TGTGCCAGCAGCCCGACACTGAACACTGAAGCTTTCTTT. This rearrangement joins TRBV5-6 to TRBJ1-1; D not resolved. V shed 4 bases and J shed 0 bases, with 7 bases lying between them. From germline, CDR1 is SGHDT and CDR2 YYEEEE. The length of the CDR3 is 13 residues.

J is TRBJ2-2 and V is TRBV27; 7 bases are a match to TRBD2. The CDR3 is 15 residues long. Trimming removed 1 base from V and 6 bases from J; junction bases left unmatched: 5. In germline, CDR1 is MNHEY, CDR2 SMNVEV (reference sequence). The CDR3 DNA sequence: TGTGCCAGCAGTTTATGGACTAGTGGTTCCGGGGAGCTGTTTTTT. Translating gives CASSLWTSGSGELFF.

The V gene is TRBV7-2, the J gene TRBJ2-4, with a tentative D call TRBD2 (7 bases). Germline CDR1 is SGHTA and CDR2 is FQGNSA. The CDR3 length is 12 residues. Trimming cost V 4 bases and J 12 bases, with 13 bases left between them. CDR3 nucleotide sequence: TGTGCCAGCAGCTCAGAACGGGGGGCTCAGTACTTC. It translates to CASSSERGAQYF. Full variable domain (remainder filled in from reference TRBV7-2 and TRBJ2-4): GAGVSQSPSNKVTEKGKDVELRCDPISGHTALYWYRQSLGQGLEFLIYFQGNSAPDKSGLPSDRFSAERTGGSVSTLTIQRTQQEDSAVYLCASSSERGAQYFGAGTRLSVL.

Only a few counts were recorded for this clone. CDR3: CASSYGDSSYEQYF. In nucleotides, the CDR3 is TGTGCCAGCAGTTATGGGGACAGCTCCTACGAGCAGTACTTC. The rearrangement links TRBV28 to TRBJ2-7, with 7 bases fitting TRBD1. The CDR3 covers 14 residues. Trimming took 4 bases from V and 0 from J; bases not matched to a gene: 3. Per germline, CDR1 MDHEN and CDR2 SYDVKM.

The gene calls are TRBV11-2 and TRBJ2-2; D possibly corresponds to TRBD1 (5 bases). V shed 5 bases and J shed 5 bases, with 9 bases lying between them. CDR3 size: 13 residues. CDR1 SGHAT and CDR2 FQNNGV come from the germline V gene. The CDR3 is CASSPKGTGELFF. Here the CDR3 DNA reads TGTGCCAGCAGCCCCAAGGGGACCGGGGAGCTGTTTTTT. Combining the CDR3 with reference TRBV11-2 and TRBJ2-2 gives the whole variable domain EAGVAQSPRYKIIEKRQSVAFWCNPISGHATLYWYQQILGQGPKLLIQFQNNGVVDDSQLPKDRFSAERLKGVDSTLKIQPAKLEDSAVYLCASSPKGTGELFFGEGSRLTVL.

The chain uses TRBV14 and TRBJ2-1; 7 nucleotides line up with TRBD2. The CDR3 has 16 residues. The germline V gene encodes CDR1 SGHDN and CDR2 FVKESK. V was pared by 4 bases and J by 3 bases, with 9 bases of the junction left unmatched. The CDR3 nucleotides read TGTGCCAGCAGCCTCGAGAGGCTAGCGGTCTACAATGAGCAGTTCTTC. Translation gives CASSLERLAVYNEQFF.

The chain is built from TRBV19 and TRBJ1-5; weak D call: TRBD1 (5 bases). The CDR3 is made up of 13 amino acids. The germline CDR1 and CDR2 sequences are LNHDA and SQIVND (reference sequence). V was cut by 10 bases and J by 4 bases, with 14 bases left in between. The CDR3 region is CATRGTDNQPQHF. The CDR3 DNA reads TGTGCCACCCGAGGGACGGATAATCAGCCCCAGCATTTT.

V gene TRBV15 combines with J gene TRBJ1-1, with 7 positions matching TRBD1. CDR1 is LNHNV, CDR2 YYDKDF, per germline (reference sequence). The CDR3 loop spans 14 amino acids. V lost 5 bases and J lost 5; bases outside the gene matches: 8. The CDR3 is CATSRARQGTEAFF. The CDR3, as DNA: TGTGCCACCAGCCGAGCGAGACAGGGAACTGAAGCTTTCTTT.

The chain employs TRBV6-1 and TRBJ2-7; 7 positions agree with TRBD2. This CDR3 contains 14 residues. V lost 6 bases, J lost 4 bases, and 9 bases stayed unmatched. Germline V gives CDR1 MNHNS, CDR2 SASEGT. CDR3 loop: CASRSGTTSYEQYF. As DNA, the CDR3 is TGTGCCAGCAGATCCGGGACTACTTCATACGAGCAGTACTTC.

The V gene is TRBV6-1, the J gene TRBJ1-1; 8 bases are a match to TRBD1. The CDR3 contains 17 residues. Trimming took 2 bases from V and 3 from J; bases not matched to a gene: 11. Germline values: CDR1 MNHNS, CDR2 SASEGT. The CDR3 is CASSEREVVTGDTEAFF. CDR3 DNA sequence: TGTGCCAGCAGTGAAAGGGAGGTAGTGACAGGGGACACTGAAGCTTTCTTT.